This T cell receptor beta chain stems from a study of molecular identifiers for immune sequencing clone quantification. About the research overall: Sequencing covered four of five parts into which replicate RNA from approximately 22,000 or 94,000 naive CD8 cells was split.

In germline, CDR1 is SNHLY, CDR2 FYNNEI. The V end was cut by 1 base, the J end by 3 bases, with 15 bases between. The CDR3 spans 16 residues. Listed TCR primers and previously described methods were used for bulk TCR libraries. One entry per CDR3 protein, called by TCRdb with MiXCR from the PCR reads. Of under 600,000 distinct CDR3 sequences listed, 20% to 25% are singletons. This clonotype was counted ten times or more. Its antigen is undetermined. CD8+CD4-CCR7+CD45RA+ sorting gave the naive CD8 T cells. Study-level findings and limits: Jurkat TCR RNA that was spiked in from one cell was reportedly detectable among some 970,000 naive cells.

V gene TRBV2 combines with J gene TRBJ1-1; D gene ambiguous. The clonotype originates from a human donor in good health. Some libraries in this study had Jurkat cell RNA spiked in. Material for sequencing was naive CD8+ T cells from blood, with Jurkat cell RNA spiked in. Subset defined: FACS-sorted CD8+CD4-CCR7+CD45RA+ naive T cells. The CDR3 bases are TGTGCCAGCAGTGAAGGTCCAAGTAGGGTTGACACTGAAGCTTTCTTT. Protein: CASSEGPSRVDTEAFF. Supplemented by reference TRBV2 and TRBJ1-1, the full variable domain reads EPEVTQTPSHQVTQMGQEVILRCVPISNHLYFYWYRQILGQKVEFLVSFYNNEISEKSEIFDDQFSVERPDGSNFTLKIRSTKLEDSAMYFCASSEGPSRVDTEAFFGQGTRLTVV.